These T cell receptor beta chains were read from a single sample in a study of control samples from healthy donors and cancer patients. Sequenced by immunoSEQ multiplex PCR; TCRdb stores in-frame clones only, minus some. This table holds 180,000 or so clones, 91% found once. The source material was blood. The receptors come from a woman in her thirties in good health. CDR3s include the opening cysteine and the closing phenylalanine or tryptophan. The D gene is left open where the match is weak. The size of a clone is reported for some rows only, either as once, few or many, or as a class for expanded clones.

v_gene,d_gene,j_gene,abundance,CDR3aa,CDR3nt
TRBV9,NA,TRBJ1-2,NA,CASSVGDGPYGYTF,TGTGCCAGCAGCGTAGGTGACGGGCCCTATGGCTACACCTTC
TRBV5-8,TRBD1,TRBJ1-5,NA,CASSLGVTGANQPQHF,TGTGCCAGCAGCTTGGGGGTCACAGGGGCGAATCAGCCCCAGCATTTT
TRBV3-1/TRBV3-2,TRBD1,TRBJ2-1,once,CASSADRANYNEQFF,TGTGCCAGCAGCGCCGACAGGGCTAACTACAATGAGCAGTTCTTC
TRBV24-1,TRBD2,TRBJ2-3,NA,CATSDRGADTQYF,TGTGCCACCAGTGATCGGGGGGCAGATACGCAGTATTTT
TRBV5-1,NA,TRBJ2-6,few,CASSSQSSGANVLTF,TGCGCCAGCAGCTCTCAGAGCTCTGGGGCCAACGTCCTGACTTTC
TRBV29-1,NA,TRBJ1-1,NA,CSVEGGGGRAFF,TGCAGCGTTGAAGGAGGGGGGGGCAGAGCTTTCTTT
TRBV2,NA,TRBJ2-7,NA,CASSVDEQYF,TGTGCCAGCAGTGTAGACGAGCAGTACTTC
TRBV7-9,NA,TRBJ2-3,NA,CASSPWGSGTDTQYF,TGTGCCAGCAGCCCGTGGGGAAGCGGCACAGATACGCAGTATTTT
TRBV19,NA,TRBJ1-3,NA,CASIRGSGNTIYF,TGTGCCAGTATCCGCGGCTCTGGAAACACCATATATTTT
TRBV30,NA,TRBJ1-5,NA,CAWSVSQGGQPQHF,TGTGCCTGGAGTGTAAGTCAGGGAGGCCAGCCCCAGCATTTT
TRBV27,TRBD1,TRBJ1-4,NA,CASSLFYRGATNEKLFF,TGTGCCAGCAGTTTATTCTACAGGGGGGCGACTAATGAAAAACTGTTTTTT
TRBV6-5,TRBD1,TRBJ1-3,NA,CASTFDRAAGNTIYF,TGTGCCAGCACGTTCGACAGGGCAGCGGGAAACACCATATATTTT
TRBV7-2,TRBD2,TRBJ2-1,NA,CASRTSGYNEQFF,TGTGCCAGCAGAACTAGCGGGTACAATGAGCAGTTCTTC
TRBV25-1,NA,TRBJ1-5,many,CASSGRGSNQPQHF,TGTGCCAGCAGTGGGAGGGGTAGCAATCAGCCCCAGCATTTT
TRBV30,NA,TRBJ1-5,NA,CAWSLGNQPQHF,TGTGCCTGGAGTCTAGGGAATCAGCCCCAGCATTTT
TRBV29-1,TRBD1,TRBJ2-5,once,CSAPDRAETQYF,TGCAGCGCCCCGGACAGGGCCGAGACCCAGTACTTC
TRBV3-1/TRBV3-2,TRBD2,TRBJ2-3,NA,CASGTSGGAGTDTQYF,TGTGCCAGCGGGACTAGCGGGGGGGCCGGCACAGATACGCAGTATTTT
TRBV19,NA,TRBJ1-1,NA,CASSIDTDYTEAFF,TGTGCCAGTAGTATAGATACGGATTACACTGAAGCTTTCTTT
TRBV2,TRBD1,TRBJ1-5,NA,CASSVDRGGDQPQHF,TGTGCCAGCAGTGTGGACAGGGGTGGGGATCAGCCCCAGCATTTT
TRBV7-8,NA,TRBJ2-1,NA,CASSLSGGASNEQFF,TGTGCCAGCAGCTTATCTGGGGGGGCATCTAATGAGCAGTTCTTC
TRBV9,NA,TRBJ1-6,few,CASSEGSSYNSPLHF,TGTGCCAGCAGCGAGGGGAGCTCCTATAATTCACCCCTCCACTTT
TRBV4-1,TRBD2,TRBJ2-3,NA,CASSQGLAGPTDTQYF,TGCGCCAGCAGCCAAGGACTAGCGGGTCCCACAGATACGCAGTATTTT
TRBV4-3,NA,TRBJ1-6,NA,CASSQDSRENSPLHF,TGCGCCAGCAGCCAAGATAGCAGGGAGAATTCACCCCTCCACTTT
TRBV5-1,NA,TRBJ2-7,once,CASSPGHRAHEQYF,TGCGCCAGCAGCCCGGGGCACAGGGCCCACGAGCAGTACTTC
TRBV2,NA,TRBJ1-3,NA,CASIWEGNTIYF,TGTGCCAGCATATGGGAGGGAAACACCATATATTTT
TRBV6-4,NA,TRBJ2-1,NA,CASSDSSRGANEQFF,TGTGCCAGCAGTGACTCGAGTCGGGGGGCCAATGAGCAGTTCTTC
TRBV7-7,TRBD2,TRBJ2-1,NA,CASSLEGTSRYNEQFF,TGTGCTAGCAGCTTAGAAGGGACTAGCAGATACAATGAGCAGTTCTTC
TRBV9,TRBD2,TRBJ2-7,NA,CASSVGEGLSYEQYF,TGTGCCAGCAGCGTAGGGGAGGGCCTCTCGTACGAGCAGTACTTC
TRBV7-8,NA,TRBJ1-2,NA,CASSLRDNYGYTF,TGTGCCAGCAGCCTCCGGGACAACTATGGCTACACCTTC
TRBV11-3,TRBD2,TRBJ2-3,once,CASSPRLANTDTQYF,TGTGCCAGCAGCCCCCGACTAGCGAACACAGATACGCAGTATTTT
TRBV2,NA,TRBJ2-5,NA,CASSVQETQYF,TGTGCCAGCAGTGTCCAAGAGACCCAGTACTTC
TRBV5-4,NA,TRBJ2-3,once,CASSLLDSTDTQYF,TGTGCCAGCAGCTTATTAGACAGCACAGATACGCAGTATTTT
TRBV6-5,NA,TRBJ1-3,NA,CASRAGSGNTIYF,TGTGCCAGCAGAGCCGGCTCTGGAAACACCATATATTTT
TRBV19,NA,TRBJ1-5,few,CASTVRGRQPQHF,TGTGCCAGTACTGTTAGAGGGCGTCAGCCCCAGCATTTT
TRBV3-1/TRBV3-2,TRBD2,TRBJ2-3,NA,CASSPSSGSTDTQYF,TGTGCCAGCAGCCCTTCTAGCGGGAGCACAGATACGCAGTATTTT
TRBV27,TRBD1,TRBJ1-2,NA,CASSQGADYGYTF,TGTGCCAGCAGTCAGGGGGCGGACTATGGCTACACCTTC
TRBV10-1,NA,TRBJ2-5,NA,CASSEGWGETQYF,TGCGCCAGCAGTGAGGGCTGGGGAGAGACCCAGTACTTC
TRBV3-1/TRBV3-2,TRBD1,TRBJ2-2,NA,CASSQGTGPDTGELFF,TGTGCCAGCAGCCAAGGGACAGGGCCCGACACCGGGGAGCTGTTTTTT
TRBV19,TRBD1,TRBJ1-6,NA,CASSGTGHSPLHF,TGTGCCAGTAGCGGGACAGGCCATTCACCCCTCCACTTT
TRBV6-5,NA,TRBJ1-1,NA,CASSYSSDTEAFF,TGTGCCAGCAGTTACTCTAGTGACACTGAAGCTTTCTTT
TRBV6-2/TRBV6-3,NA,TRBJ2-4,NA,CASSPGVARNIQYF,TGTGCCAGCAGTCCAGGGGTCGCGAGAAACATTCAGTACTTC
TRBV20-1,NA,TRBJ1-2,NA,CSASSELNYGYTF,TGCAGTGCTAGTTCGGAGCTTAACTATGGCTACACCTTC